This TCR beta chain originates from a study of T-cell reconstitution after alpha-beta-depleted transplantation in children. The CDR3 runs to 18 residues. Germline V gives CDR1 SGHVS, CDR2 FQNEAQ. Between the trimmed V and J ends, which lost 5 bases and 4 bases, there was a span of 26 bases. The library targeted TCRbeta and was prepared with unique molecular identifiers. TCRdb independently ran MiXCR on the PCR reads; one entry per CDR3 protein. The table has 490,000 or so distinct CDR3 sequences, around 13% seen once; the top ten hold about 5.4%. The sequencing used PBMCs from the stem cell graft donor, collected from the stem cell graft. The clonotype originates from a human donor who donated a stem cell graft to a child with combined immunodeficiency. The genes are TRBV7-8 and TRBJ2-5; tentatively, D is TRBD2 (5 bases). CDR3 region: CASSPELERTHWGETQYF. For the CDR3, the DNA is TGTGCCAGCAGCCCCGAGTTGGAGCGGACCCACTGGGGAGAGACCCAGTACTTC.